This record concerns one T cell receptor beta chain sequence. The same CDR3 also results from other DNA sequences found in this sample. The data belong to a study of blood T cell repertoires in COVID-19. Study-wide context: Researchers got acute and convalescent COVID-19 samples from the United States, Italy and Spain.

The CDR3 extends over 14 amino acids. Germline CDR1 and CDR2: MGHRA and YSYEKL. V trimming: 4 bases; J trimming: 2 bases; junction bases outside the gene matches: 3. The data were produced by immunoSEQ multiplex PCR, yet TCRdb's version contains in-frame clones alone and is incomplete. The table has some 110,000 clones, approximately 85% seen once. The origin of this receptor is a man aged 60-69 years with acute or convalescent COVID-19. V and J are TRBV4-1 and TRBJ2-7, with 9 positions matching TRBD1. Sequencing input: peripheral blood. For the CDR3, the DNA is TGCGCCAGCAGCCGGGGGACAGGGACCTACGAGCAGTACTTC. It translates to CASSRGTGTYEQYF.